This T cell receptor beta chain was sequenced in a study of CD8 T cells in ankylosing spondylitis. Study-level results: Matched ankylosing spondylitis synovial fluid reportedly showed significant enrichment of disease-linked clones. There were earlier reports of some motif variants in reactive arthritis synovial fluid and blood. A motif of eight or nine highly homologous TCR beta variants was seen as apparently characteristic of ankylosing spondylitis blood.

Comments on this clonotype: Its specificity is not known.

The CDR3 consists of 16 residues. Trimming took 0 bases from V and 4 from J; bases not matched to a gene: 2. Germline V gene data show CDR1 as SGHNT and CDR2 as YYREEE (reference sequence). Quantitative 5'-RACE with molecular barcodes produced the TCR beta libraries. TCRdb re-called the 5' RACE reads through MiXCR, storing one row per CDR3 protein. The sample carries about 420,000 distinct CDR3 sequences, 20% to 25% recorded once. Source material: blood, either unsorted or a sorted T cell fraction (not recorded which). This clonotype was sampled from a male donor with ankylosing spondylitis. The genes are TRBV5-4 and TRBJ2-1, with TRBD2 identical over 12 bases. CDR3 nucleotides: TGTGCCAGCAGCTTGGAACTAGCGGGGGGATACAATGAGCAGTTCTTC. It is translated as CASSLELAGGYNEQFF.